One and the same sample provided the 11 T cell receptor beta chains below, sequenced in a study of cytomegalovirus exposure and HLA in healthy donors. The PCR had 60 Vbeta and 13 Jbeta primers. Sequencing was performed with immunoSEQ multiplex PCR; in TCRdb, only in-frame clones are kept and a portion is missing. The table records roughly 190,000 clones, 87% of them present only once. The sample comprised PBMCs. These receptors were taken from a boy aged 2 to 10 in good health and CMV-seronegative.

The chain links TRBV28 to TRBJ2-7; 10 bases agree with TRBD2. Germline lookup yields CDR1 MDHEN and CDR2 SYDVKM. V lost 7 bases and J lost 5; bases outside the gene matches: 14. The CDR3 is made up of 16 amino acids. The CDR3 here is CASTLGTSVSLDEQYF. For the CDR3, the DNA is TGTGCCAGCACCCTTGGGACTAGCGTTTCGTTGGACGAGCAGTACTTC. Variable domain in full (rest from reference TRBV28 and TRBJ2-7): DVKVTQSSRYLVKRTGEKVFLECVQDMDHENMFWYRQDPGLGLRLIYFSYDVKMKEKGDIPEGYSVSREKKERFSLILESASTNQTSMYLCASTLGTSVSLDEQYFGPGTRLTVT.

The chain couples TRBV30 to TRBJ1-1; D gene ambiguous. V dropped 0 bases and J dropped 0 bases, with 8 bases sitting between them. The germline V gene encodes CDR1 GTSNPN and CDR2 SVGIG (reference sequence). The CDR3 is made up of 14 amino acids. The CDR3 reads CAWSVLRMNTEAFF. The CDR3 DNA reads as TGTGCCTGGAGTGTTCTCAGAATGAACACTGAAGCTTTCTTT.

The chain joins TRBV6-4 to TRBJ1-4; D remains unclear. CDR3 length: 15 amino acids. Germline V CDR1 and CDR2: MRHNA, SNTAGT. Trimming removed 7 bases at V and 8 bases at J, with 20 bases between. CDR3 coding DNA: TGTGCCAGCACCCCGGTGGTACTGAGGGAAGAAAAACTGTTTTTT. Translating gives CASTPVVLREEKLFF.

The chain is built from TRBV15 and TRBJ1-2; D may be TRBD1 (5 bases). The germline gives CDR1 LNHNV, CDR2 YYDKDF (reference sequence). With 1 base removed from V and 2 bases from J, the gap between germline ends came to 8 bases. The CDR3 contains 14 residues. CDR3 protein: CATSRVGGNYGYTF. The CDR3 DNA sequence: TGTGCCACCAGCAGAGTCGGGGGGAACTATGGCTACACCTTC. Full variable domain (missing parts from reference TRBV15 and TRBJ1-2): DAMVIQNPRYQVTQFGKPVTLSCSQTLNHNVMYWYQQKSSQAPKLLFHYYDKDFNNEADTPDNFQSRRPNTSFCFLDIRSPGLGDTAMYLCATSRVGGNYGYTFGSGTRLTVV.

Of note for this clone: A junction end diverges from the germline sequence, so it may reflect a read error. The same CDR3 also results from other DNA sequences found in this sample. The genes are TRBV28 and TRBJ1-4, with D perhaps TRBD1 (6 bases). The CDR3 has 14 amino acids. Germline lookup yields CDR1 MDHEN and CDR2 SYDVKM. The CDR3 DNA reads as TGTGCTAGCAGTTTACAGGGCATTAATGAAAAACTGTTTTTT. It codes for CASSLQGINEKLFF.

The table lists this clone with a few counts. The J gene is TRBJ2-5, the V gene TRBV7-7, with TRBD2 matching 8 bases. CDR1 SSHAT and CDR2 FNYEAQ come from the germline V gene (reference sequence). There are 14 residues in the CDR3. Trimming removed 1 base from V and 5 bases from J; junction bases left unmatched: 3. CDR3 DNA sequence: TGTGCCAGCAGCTTAGTTCGGGGGGGGGAGACCCAGTACTTC. Protein: CASSLVRGGETQYF. The full variable domain, rest sourced from reference TRBV7-7 and TRBJ2-5, is GAGVSQSPRYKVTKRGQDVTLRCDPISSHATLYWYQQALGQGPEFLTYFNYEAQPDKSGLPSDRFSAERPEGSISTLTIQRTEQRDSAMYRCASSLVRGGETQYFGPGTRLLVL.

Here the CDR3 reads CASSSFGPLISGNTIYF. CDR3 in DNA: TGTGCCAGCAGCTCTTTCGGTCCCCTCATCTCTGGAAACACCATATATTTT. This sequence joins TRBV5-6 and TRBJ1-3; D remains ambiguous. This CDR3 spans 17 amino acids. Germline CDR1 reads SGHDT; CDR2 reads YYEEEE. V gave up 3 bases and J gave up 0 bases, with 16 bases separating them.

The CDR3 reads CASRQVYEQYF. The CDR3 DNA reads as TGTGCCAGCAGACAGGTTTACGAGCAGTACTTC. The chain recombines TRBV2 with TRBJ2-7; D may be TRBD1 (5 bases). The CDR3 has 11 amino acids. Germline values: CDR1 SNHLY, CDR2 FYNNEI. The V and J ends lost 6 bases and 4 bases respectively, with 7 bases between them.

J is TRBJ2-5 and V is TRBV15; D is perhaps TRBD1 (5 bases). V lost 4 bases, J lost 0 bases, and 12 bases lay in between. The CDR3 sequence is 15 residues long. CDR1 and CDR2 (germline): LNHNV, YYDKDF (reference sequence). For the CDR3, the DNA is TGTGCCACCAGCAAATACAGGCATTACCAAGAGACCCAGTACTTC. It specifies CATSKYRHYQETQYF.

The V and J genes are TRBV30 and TRBJ1-2, with 7 bases fitting TRBD1. This CDR3 is built from 15 residues. J was trimmed by 5 bases and V by 2 bases; bases with no gene match: 11. The germline V gene encodes CDR1 GTSNPN and CDR2 SVGIG (reference sequence). CDR3 bases: TGTGCCTGGAGTCCCGGTGGAGGGGACAGTTATGGCTACACCTTC. Translated: CAWSPGGGDSYGYTF.

CDR3: CAWSVGGKSYEQYF. The CDR3 DNA reads as TGTGCCTGGAGTGTGGGGGGGAAGTCCTACGAGCAGTACTTC. V usage is TRBV30 and J usage is TRBJ2-7; 7 bases map to TRBD2. V gave up 0 bases and J gave up 1 base; unmatched junction bases: 3. The germline CDR1 and CDR2 sequences are GTSNPN and SVGIG (reference sequence). The CDR3 runs to 14 residues.